This T cell receptor beta chain was documented in a study of blood T cell repertoires in COVID-19. Clones were sequenced by immunoSEQ multiplex PCR, and TCRdb holds only the in-frame ones, with some missing. The sample contains hundreds of thousands of clones, around 86% of which appear only once. V was clipped by 1 base and J by 0 bases, with 15 bases between them. This CDR3 has 17 amino acids. Germline CDR1 reads KGHSH; CDR2 reads LQKENI. Participant-given clinical history determined each cohort assignment. For recovered donors of Cohort 3, there were two negative PCRs, clearance, or symptom resolution.

The sequence was collected from a woman aged 50 to 65 who had recovered from COVID-19. The chain recombines TRBV18 with TRBJ1-1; D is perhaps TRBD1 (5 bases). Input material: PBMCs or T cells enriched from blood (not recorded which). Written as DNA, the CDR3 is TGTGCCAGCTCACCACAACGACAGAGCTCTATGAACACTGAAGCTTTCTTT. This codes for CASSPQRQSSMNTEAFF. Looking up the rest from reference TRBV18 and TRBJ1-1 gives the full variable domain: NAGVMQNPRHLVRRRGQEARLRCSPMKGHSHVYWYRQLPEEGLKFMVYLQKENIIDESGMPKERFSAEFPKEGPSILRIQQVVRGDSAAYFCASSPQRQSSMNTEAFFGQGTRLTVV.